These 7 T cell receptor beta chains were all obtained from the same sample, sequenced in a study of identical twins. TCRdb re-called the 5' RACE reads through MiXCR, storing one row per CDR3 protein. The sample holds more than 400,000 distinct CDR3 sequences; 12% to 15% are singletons and the top ten take 0.44%. These data are also associated with another study on yellow fever vaccine responses in identical twins.

The sample comprised CD4+ T cells sorted from blood. Receptors were obtained from a woman younger than 30 in good health.

The chain employs TRBV12-3 or TRBV12-4 and TRBJ2-3; D unresolved. Trimming stripped 1 base from V and 2 bases from J, with 7 bases between. The CDR3 is made up of 14 amino acids. CDR3 sequence: CASSLGDATDTQYF. For the CDR3, the DNA is TGTGCCAGCAGTTTAGGCGACGCCACAGATACGCAGTATTTT.

This clonotype was detected only a few times. This chain uses TRBV12-3 or TRBV12-4 with TRBJ2-2, with D tentatively TRBD2 (5 bases). This CDR3 has 14 amino acids. V gave up 8 bases and J gave up 6 bases, with 16 bases separating them. The CDR3 sequence is CASRGLSRPGELFF. CDR3 DNA: TGTGCCAGCCGAGGGTTAAGTCGGCCCGGGGAGCTGTTTTTT.

In its sample, this clonotype was seen once. The chain recombines TRBV15 with TRBJ2-4, with 7 bases identical to TRBD1. The CDR3 has 15 amino acids. CDR1 is LNHNV and CDR2 is YYDKDF in the germline V gene (reference sequence). With 0 bases clipped from V and 9 bases from J, the junction kept 8 bases outside the gene matches. The CDR3 region has the DNA TGTGCCACCAGCAGAGAAGACAGGGATCTGGGCATTCAGTACTTC. As protein: CATSREDRDLGIQYF.

The J gene is TRBJ2-1, the V gene TRBV6-4; D unclear. Germline-derived CDR1 and CDR2 are MRHNA and SNTAGT. This CDR3 is built from 13 residues. V gave up 2 bases and J gave up 10 bases, with 12 bases separating them. CDR3 in amino acids: CASSDDGVGEQFF. The CDR3 DNA is TGTGCCAGCAGTGACGACGGAGTCGGCGAGCAGTTCTTC.

This clonotype was observed a few times. The chain employs TRBV15 and TRBJ1-5; 10 bases agree with TRBD1. The CDR3 has 15 amino acids. V was pared by 6 bases and J by 0 bases, with 2 bases of the junction left unmatched. Germline V gives CDR1 LNHNV, CDR2 YYDKDF (reference sequence). The CDR3 is CATRRDRGSNQPQHF. The CDR3 DNA follows: TGTGCCACCAGAAGGGACAGGGGTAGCAATCAGCCCCAGCATTTT. The full variable domain, in which reference TRBV15 and TRBJ1-5 provide the parts outside the CDR3, is DAMVIQNPRYQVTQFGKPVTLSCSQTLNHNVMYWYQQKSSQAPKLLFHYYDKDFNNEADTPDNFQSRRPNTSFCFLDIRSPGLGDTAMYLCATRRDRGSNQPQHFGDGTRLSIL.

This rearrangement joins TRBV12-3 or TRBV12-4 to TRBJ2-1, with D uncertain. This CDR3 comprises 11 residues. V was shortened by 6 bases and J by 13 bases, with 13 bases between the two germline ends. The CDR3 loop is CASRSRTLQFF. The CDR3 nucleotides are TGTGCCAGCAGGAGTCGGACCCTCCAGTTCTTC.

This chain joins TRBV6-5 and TRBJ1-2; no clear D gene. V was cut by 0 bases and J by 8 bases, with 16 bases left in between. This CDR3 region has 15 residues. The germline V gene encodes CDR1 MNHEY and CDR2 SVGAGI. The CDR3 bases are TGTGCCAGCAGTTACTCGGAAGGACCCGTGGGGGGCTACACCTTC. It codes for CASSYSEGPVGGYTF.